The next 20 T cell receptor beta chains were all read from a single sample in a study of response to subunit inactivated influenza vaccine. One entry per CDR3 protein, called by TCRdb with MiXCR from the RT-PCR reads. The sample lists hundreds of thousands of distinct CDR3 sequences, 13% to 15% occurring once. The material was PBMCs from blood, obtained approximately 15 days before vaccination. Source of these receptors: a man aged 50 to 59 who received an inactivated influenza vaccine.

This chain uses TRBV2 with TRBJ2-1, with D perhaps matching TRBD2 (6 bases). Germline V gene data show CDR1 as SNHLY and CDR2 as FYNNEI. There are 13 residues in the CDR3. V dropped 3 bases and J dropped 4 bases, with 7 bases sitting between them. The CDR3 sequence: CASSDGTYNEQFF. In DNA form, the CDR3 reads TGTGCCAGCAGTGACGGGACTTACAATGAGCAGTTCTTC. The whole variable domain, remainder taken from reference TRBV2 and TRBJ2-1, is EPEVTQTPSHQVTQMGQEVILRCVPISNHLYFYWYRQILGQKVEFLVSFYNNEISEKSEIFDDQFSVERPDGSNFTLKIRSTKLEDSAMYFCASSDGTYNEQFFGPGTRLTVL.

This rearrangement joins TRBV12-3 or TRBV12-4 to TRBJ2-1; 11 bases match TRBD2. The CDR3 contains 16 residues. Losses at the gene ends were 6 bases for V and 0 bases for J; bases not matched to a gene: 4. The CDR3 here is CASSPSGGNSYNEQFF. Here the CDR3 DNA reads TGTGCCAGCAGCCCTAGCGGGGGGAACTCCTACAATGAGCAGTTCTTC.

The chain carries TRBV6-2 or TRBV6-3 and TRBJ2-2, with TRBD1 matching over 11 bases. Unmatched junction bases numbered 9, after V lost 6 bases and J lost 6 bases. The CDR3 covers 16 residues. Germline lookup yields CDR1 MNHEY and CDR2 SVGEGT. The CDR3 nucleotides read TGTGCCAGCAGAGCCCCGGGACAGGGGGTGGCCGGGGAGCTGTTTTTT. Protein sequence: CASRAPGQGVAGELFF.

This clonotype was seen many times. This sequence joins TRBV6-2 or TRBV6-3 and TRBJ1-5; D is unclear. This CDR3 contains 13 residues. The V and J ends lost 5 bases and 2 bases respectively, with 7 bases between them. Germline V gene data show CDR1 as MNHEY and CDR2 as SVGEGT. Here the CDR3 reads CASSHPGNQPQHF. Written as DNA, the CDR3 is TGTGCCAGCAGTCACCCTGGCAATCAGCCCCAGCATTTT.

This chain links TRBV7-6 with TRBJ2-5; 12 bases line up with TRBD1. This CDR3 comprises 15 residues. Germline CDR1 SGHVS, CDR2 FNYEAQ. The junction had 3 bases not matched to a gene; V was cut back by 3 bases and J by 4 bases. The CDR3 spells CASSLGQGALETQYF. CDR3 bases: TGTGCCAGCAGCTTGGGACAGGGGGCCTTAGAGACCCAGTACTTC.

Only a few counts were recorded for this clonotype. The chain carries TRBV30 and TRBJ1-2; no clear D gene. This CDR3 comprises 14 residues. Germline CDR1 and CDR2: GTSNPN and SVGIG (reference sequence). Trimming shortened V by 0 bases and J by 5 bases, and 13 bases separated the two germline ends. The CDR3 protein is CAWSVHGSSYGYTF. The CDR3 region has the DNA TGTGCCTGGAGTGTACACGGCAGCAGTTATGGCTACACCTTC. The full variable domain, in which reference TRBV30 and TRBJ1-2 provide the parts outside the CDR3, is SQTIHQWPATLVQPVGSPLSLECTVEGTSNPNLYWYRQAAGRGLQLLFYSVGIGQISSEVPQNLSASRPQDRQFILSSKKLLLSDSGFYLCAWSVHGSSYGYTFGSGTRLTVV.

This clonotype has only a few counts. The V and J genes are TRBV18 and TRBJ2-1, with D possibly TRBD2 on 5 matching bases. Germline CDR1 reads KGHSH; CDR2 reads LQKENI. Trimming stripped 5 bases from V and 7 bases from J, with 18 bases between. The CDR3 extends over 15 amino acids. CDR3 sequence reads: CASSSGASLGNEQFF. In nucleotides, the CDR3 is TGTGCCAGCTCATCAGGCGCTAGCTTGGGGAATGAGCAGTTCTTC.

The chain joins TRBV28 to TRBJ2-1, with D maybe TRBD2 (6 bases). From germline, CDR1 is MDHEN and CDR2 SYDVKM. V was trimmed by 1 base and J by 0 bases, leaving 10 bases between them. This CDR3 comprises 16 residues. The CDR3 bases are TGTGCCAGCAGTTTATTAGCGGCAAGCTCCTACAATGAGCAGTTCTTC. This gives the protein CASSLLAASSYNEQFF.

The chain joins TRBV5-1 to TRBJ1-5; D unclear. Germline V gene lookup returns CDR1 SGHRS and CDR2 YFSETQ. V dropped 0 bases and J dropped 9 bases, with 13 bases sitting between them. The CDR3 extends over 14 amino acids. CDR3 loop: CASSLEQAGRPQHF. In DNA, the CDR3 is TGCGCCAGCAGCTTGGAACAAGCAGGTCGGCCCCAGCATTTT. Variable domain in full (rest from reference TRBV5-1 and TRBJ1-5): KAGVTQTPRYLIKTRGQQVTLSCSPISGHRSVSWYQQTPGQGLQFLFEYFSETQRNKGNFPGRFSGRQFSNSRSEMNVSTLELGDSALYLCASSLEQAGRPQHFGDGTRLSIL.

This clonotype was recorded at least ten times. The chain carries TRBV12-3 or TRBV12-4 and TRBJ1-3; 8 bases align to TRBD1. The CDR3 contains 14 residues. The ends lost 3 bases at V and 10 bases at J; junction bases unmatched: 8. CDR3 nucleotides: TGTGCCAGCAGTTTGTCAGGGGGCGCACTGACCATATATTTT. This sequence encodes CASSLSGGALTIYF.

The chain couples TRBV28 to TRBJ2-2, with D hard to call. CDR1 and CDR2 from the germline V gene are MDHEN and SYDVKM. The V end was cut by 6 bases, the J end by 3 bases, with 20 bases between. This CDR3 is built from 17 residues. CDR3 coding DNA: TGTGCCAGCAGCTCAAAAGCCCCGGCAGCGCACACCGGGGAGCTGTTTTTT. Amino acid sequence: CASSSKAPAAHTGELFF. Full variable domain (rest looked up from reference TRBV28 and TRBJ2-2): DVKVTQSSRYLVKRTGEKVFLECVQDMDHENMFWYRQDPGLGLRLIYFSYDVKMKEKGDIPEGYSVSREKKERFSLILESASTNQTSMYLCASSSKAPAAHTGELFFGEGSRLTVL.

The genes are TRBV6-2 or TRBV6-3 and TRBJ2-3, with 16 bases lining up with TRBD2. Germline values: CDR1 MNHEY, CDR2 SVGEGT. The length of the CDR3 is 17 residues. Germline trimming cut 5 bases from V and 6 bases from J; bases unmatched to any gene: 8. The CDR3 is CASSAGTSGRALDTQYF. The CDR3 DNA reads TGTGCCAGCAGTGCCGGGACTAGCGGGAGGGCCTTGGATACGCAGTATTTT.

This clonotype was seen a few times. This chain joins TRBV5-1 and TRBJ2-1; D call uncertain. Germline V CDR1 and CDR2: SGHRS, YFSETQ. V lost 1 base and J lost 3, with 8 bases in between. The CDR3 contains 14 residues. Here the CDR3 reads CASSLKELYNEQFF. The CDR3 bases are TGCGCCAGCAGCTTGAAAGAACTCTACAATGAGCAGTTCTTC.

This clonotype was counted between two and nine times. The V and J genes are TRBV2 and TRBJ1-5; D might be TRBD1 (5 bases). CDR1 is SNHLY and CDR2 is FYNNEI in the germline V gene. Trimming removed 9 bases at V and 7 bases at J, with 16 bases between. The CDR3 length is 13 residues. The CDR3 region is CASDSYRNQPQHF. DNA of the CDR3: TGTGCCAGTGACAGCTACCGGAACCAGCCCCAGCATTTT. Looking up the rest from reference TRBV2 and TRBJ1-5 gives the full variable domain: EPEVTQTPSHQVTQMGQEVILRCVPISNHLYFYWYRQILGQKVEFLVSFYNNEISEKSEIFDDQFSVERPDGSNFTLKIRSTKLEDSAMYFCASDSYRNQPQHFGDGTRLSIL.

This clonotype has only a few counts. The chain is built from TRBV12-3 or TRBV12-4 and TRBJ2-1; possible D gene TRBD2, 6 bases. This CDR3 is 17 amino acids long. Trimming took off 5 bases at V and 2 bases at J, with 19 bases between the two ends. The CDR3 DNA is TGTGCCAGCAGTGGCCCTAGCGCGGCCCACGCCTACAATGAGCAGTTCTTC. It yields the protein CASSGPSAAHAYNEQFF.

This clonotype has a handful of counts. This rearrangement joins TRBV5-5 to TRBJ2-4, with D possibly being TRBD1 (6 bases). The CDR3 runs to 15 residues. V dropped 6 bases and J dropped 1 base, with 14 bases sitting between them. The germline V gene has CDR1 SGHKS and CDR2 YYEKEE (reference sequence). CDR3 protein: CASTPGELAKNIQYF. The CDR3 DNA reads TGTGCCAGCACCCCAGGGGAGTTGGCCAAAAACATTCAGTACTTC.

About this clonotype itself: One end of the junction fails to match germline, which may point to a read error. CDR3 bases: TGTGGCAGCAGCGTCGATGCAGATACGCAGTATTTT. Encoded protein: CGSSVDADTQYF. The chain carries TRBV9 and TRBJ2-3; D is unresolved. Germline CDR1 SGDLS, CDR2 YYNGEE. The CDR3 consists of 12 residues.

This clonotype was detected only a few times. V is TRBV14 and J is TRBJ2-2, with D perhaps being TRBD1 or TRBD2 (5 bases each). V was pared by 4 bases and J by 2 bases, with 17 bases between. The CDR3 contains 17 residues. From germline, CDR1 is SGHDN and CDR2 FVKESK. The CDR3 is CASSLLPTGTNTGELFF. The CDR3 region has the DNA TGTGCCAGCAGCCTCCTCCCGACGGGGACCAACACCGGGGAGCTGTTTTTT.

This clonotype has ten or more counts. The gene calls are TRBV7-6 and TRBJ1-5; D is perhaps TRBD1 (5 bases). The CDR3 contains 12 residues. Germline assignment: CDR1 SGHVS and CDR2 FNYEAQ. V was clipped by 1 base and J by 9 bases, with 7 bases between them. The CDR3 DNA is TGTGCCAGCAGCTTAGGCCAGGGGCCCCAGCATTTT. Protein product: CASSLGQGPQHF.

V usage is TRBV10-3 and J usage is TRBJ1-5; D uncertain. Germline lookup yields CDR1 ENHRY and CDR2 SYGVKD. Trimming removed 0 bases from V and 0 bases from J, with 6 bases in between. This CDR3 region has 15 residues. This CDR3 reads CAISESVNSNQPQHF. DNA of the CDR3: TGTGCCATCAGTGAGTCGGTCAATAGCAATCAGCCCCAGCATTTT.